This is a list of T cell receptor beta chains from one sample in a study of shared clonotypes between healthy human individuals. The data were produced by immunoSEQ multiplex PCR, yet TCRdb's version contains in-frame clones alone and is incomplete. Among more than 2 million clones, 95% were seen once, and the ten largest hold around 0.13%. Input material: naive CD4+ T cells sorted from blood. The receptors stem from a man younger than 35 in good health. The CDR3 runs from the conserved cysteine through the conserved F or W. D genes are given only for firm matches. The size field is filled for only some rows; it gives once, few, many or a size class.

CASSKEANYGYTF,TGTGCCAGCAGTAAGGAGGCTAACTATGGCTACACCTTC,TRBV6-5,.,.,TRBJ1-2
CAISEGTSGSGGELFF,TGTGCCATCAGTGAGGGGACTAGCGGGAGTGGCGGGGAGCTGTTTTTT,TRBV10-3,TRBD2,.,TRBJ2-2
CASSLGGGLAKNIQYF,TGTGCCAGCAGCTTAGGCGGGGGCTTAGCCAAAAACATTCAGTACTTC,TRBV7-2,.,.,TRBJ2-4
CASSLRLEADTQYF,TGTGCCAGCAGCTTGCGCCTGGAGGCAGATACGCAGTATTTT,TRBV5-4,.,.,TRBJ2-3
CSAPGADTQYF,TGCAGTGCCCCCGGGGCAGATACGCAGTATTTT,TRBV20-1,.,.,TRBJ2-3
CAWSVLNVGVERGYTF,TGTGCCTGGAGTGTACTGAACGTGGGAGTGGAGCGCGGCTACACCTTC,TRBV30,.,.,TRBJ1-2
CASSQEQGAGANVLTF,TGCGCCAGCAGCCAAGAACAGGGGGCTGGGGCCAACGTCCTGACTTTC,TRBV4-1,TRBD1,.,TRBJ2-6
CASSFMEKEKLFF,TGTGCCAGCAGCTTTATGGAGAAGGAAAAACTGTTTTTT,TRBV11-2,.,.,TRBJ1-4
CASSQTANQPQHF,TGCGCCAGCAGCCAAACAGCGAATCAGCCCCAGCATTTT,TRBV4-3,.,once,TRBJ1-5
CASSVVTGLWRDTEAFF,TGTGCCAGCAGCGTAGTAACGGGCCTGTGGAGGGATACTGAAGCTTTCTTT,TRBV9,.,.,TRBJ1-1
CAISESTGIYEQYF,TGTGCCATCAGTGAGTCGACAGGGATCTACGAGCAGTACTTC,TRBV10-3,TRBD1,.,TRBJ2-7
CASSKTGRRSPLHF,TGTGCCAGCAGCAAAACGGGTAGACGTTCACCCCTCCACTTT,TRBV21-1,.,once,TRBJ1-6
CASSINVLAEAFF,TGTGCCAGTAGTATAAACGTCTTGGCAGAAGCTTTCTTT,TRBV19,.,.,TRBJ1-1
CAGIEDRGSYEQYF,TGTGCCGGCATCGAAGACCGAGGTTCCTACGAGCAGTACTTC,TRBV28,.,.,TRBJ2-7
CASSLGGLAGEYTDTQYF,TGTGCCAGCAGCTTGGGCGGACTAGCGGGGGAATACACAGATACGCAGTATTTT,TRBV7-9,TRBD2,.,TRBJ2-3
CSSTAQETQYF,TGCAGCTCTACAGCCCAAGAGACCCAGTACTTC,TRBV29-1,.,once,TRBJ2-5
CASSSLGVNTEAFF,TGCGCCAGCAGCTCCCTAGGGGTGAACACTGAAGCTTTCTTT,TRBV5-1,.,.,TRBJ1-1
CASSDLAGRDYNEQFF,TGTGCCAGCAGTGACCTAGCGGGAAGGGACTACAATGAGCAGTTCTTC,TRBV25-1,TRBD2,.,TRBJ2-1
CASSRTGKGYTF,TGTGCCAGCAGTCGTACAGGGAAGGGCTACACCTTC,TRBV6-5,.,.,TRBJ1-2
CASNRLALFRNEQFF,TGTGCCAGCAACCGACTAGCACTGTTTAGGAATGAGCAGTTCTTC,TRBV6-5,TRBD2,.,TRBJ2-1
CAIKQEGGEQYF,TGTGCCATCAAGCAAGAGGGGGGGGAGCAGTACTTC,TRBV6-7,.,.,TRBJ2-7
CASSQQGLETQYF,TGCGCCAGCAGCCAGCAGGGGTTGGAGACCCAGTACTTC,TRBV4-1,.,.,TRBJ2-5
CASSWSSEYTEAFF,TGCGCCAGCAGCTGGTCATCAGAATACACTGAAGCTTTCTTT,TRBV5-1,.,.,TRBJ1-1